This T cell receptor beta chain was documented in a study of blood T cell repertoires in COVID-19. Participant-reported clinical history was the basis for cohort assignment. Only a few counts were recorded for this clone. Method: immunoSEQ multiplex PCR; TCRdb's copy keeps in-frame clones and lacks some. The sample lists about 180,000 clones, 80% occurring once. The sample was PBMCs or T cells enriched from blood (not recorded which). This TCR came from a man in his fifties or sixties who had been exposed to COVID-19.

CDR3 loop: CASRQSSYNEQFF. For the CDR3, the DNA is TGTGCCAGCAGACAGAGCTCCTACAATGAGCAGTTCTTC. The chain carries TRBV6-5 and TRBJ2-1; no reliable D call. The CDR3 has 13 amino acids. V was trimmed by 6 bases and J by 0 bases, leaving 6 bases between them. CDR1 is MNHEY and CDR2 is SVGAGI in the germline V gene.